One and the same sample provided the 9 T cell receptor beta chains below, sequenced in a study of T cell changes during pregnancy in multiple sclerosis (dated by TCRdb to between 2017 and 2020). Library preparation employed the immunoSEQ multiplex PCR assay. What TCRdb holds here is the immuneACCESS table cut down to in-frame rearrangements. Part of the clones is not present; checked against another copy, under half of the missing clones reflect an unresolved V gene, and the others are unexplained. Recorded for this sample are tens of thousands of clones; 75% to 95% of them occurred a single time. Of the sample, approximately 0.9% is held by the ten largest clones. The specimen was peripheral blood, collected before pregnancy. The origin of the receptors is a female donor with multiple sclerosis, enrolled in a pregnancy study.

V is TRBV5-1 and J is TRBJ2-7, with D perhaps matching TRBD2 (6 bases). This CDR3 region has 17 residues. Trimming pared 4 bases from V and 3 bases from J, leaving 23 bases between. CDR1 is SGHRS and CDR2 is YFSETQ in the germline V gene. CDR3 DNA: TGCGCCAGCAGCGAATTGGGTGGGGGGTCACGGGGCTACGAGCAGTACTTC. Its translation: CASSELGGGSRGYEQYF.

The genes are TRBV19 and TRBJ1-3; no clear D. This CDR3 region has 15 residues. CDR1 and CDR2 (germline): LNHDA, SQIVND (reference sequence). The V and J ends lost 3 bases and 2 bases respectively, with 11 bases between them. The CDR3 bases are TGTGCCAGTAGTATCGGCGGAGGTGCTGGAAACACCATATATTTT. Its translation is CASSIGGGAGNTIYF.

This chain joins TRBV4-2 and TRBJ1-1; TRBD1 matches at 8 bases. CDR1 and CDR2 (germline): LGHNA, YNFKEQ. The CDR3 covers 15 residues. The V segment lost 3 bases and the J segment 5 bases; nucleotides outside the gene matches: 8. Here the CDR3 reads CASSHLQGAGTEAFF. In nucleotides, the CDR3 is TGTGCCAGCAGCCACCTTCAGGGGGCAGGAACTGAAGCTTTCTTT.

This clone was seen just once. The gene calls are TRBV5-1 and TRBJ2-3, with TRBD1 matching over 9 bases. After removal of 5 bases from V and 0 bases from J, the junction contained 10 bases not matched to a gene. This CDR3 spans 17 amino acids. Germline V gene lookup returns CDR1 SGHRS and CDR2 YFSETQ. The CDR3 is CASSKGQGLSSTDTQYF. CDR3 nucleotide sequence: TGCGCCAGCAGTAAGGGACAGGGATTATCTAGCACAGATACGCAGTATTTT. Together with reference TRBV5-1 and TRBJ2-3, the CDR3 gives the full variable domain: KAGVTQTPRYLIKTRGQQVTLSCSPISGHRSVSWYQQTPGQGLQFLFEYFSETQRNKGNFPGRFSGRQFSNSRSEMNVSTLELGDSALYLCASSKGQGLSSTDTQYFGPGTRLTVL.

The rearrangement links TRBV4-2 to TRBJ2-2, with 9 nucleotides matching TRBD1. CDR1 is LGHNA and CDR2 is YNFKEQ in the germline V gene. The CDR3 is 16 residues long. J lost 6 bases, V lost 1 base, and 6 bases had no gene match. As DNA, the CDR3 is TGTGCCAGCAGCCAAGGGCTCGGGACAGGGTCCGGGGAGCTGTTTTTT. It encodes CASSQGLGTGSGELFF.

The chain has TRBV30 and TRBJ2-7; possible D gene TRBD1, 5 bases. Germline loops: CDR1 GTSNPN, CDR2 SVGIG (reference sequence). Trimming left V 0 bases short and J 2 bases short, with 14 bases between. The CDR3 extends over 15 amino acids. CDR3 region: CAWSVSTATTYEQYF. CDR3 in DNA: TGTGCCTGGAGTGTTTCGACAGCTACGACCTACGAGCAGTACTTC.

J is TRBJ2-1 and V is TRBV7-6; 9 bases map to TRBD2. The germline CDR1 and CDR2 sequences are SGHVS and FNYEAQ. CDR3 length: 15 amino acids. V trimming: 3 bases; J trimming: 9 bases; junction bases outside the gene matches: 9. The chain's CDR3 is CASSFRRGGLGEQFF. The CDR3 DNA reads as TGTGCCAGCAGCTTTAGGCGGGGGGGGCTCGGTGAGCAGTTCTTC.

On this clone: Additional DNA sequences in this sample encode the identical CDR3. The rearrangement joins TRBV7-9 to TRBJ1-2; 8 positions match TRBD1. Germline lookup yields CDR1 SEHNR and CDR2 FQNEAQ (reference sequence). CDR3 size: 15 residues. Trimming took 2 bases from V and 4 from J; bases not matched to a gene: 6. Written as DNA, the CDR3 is TGTGCCAGCAGCTTACCGGACAGGGCCTCCTATGGCTACACCTTC. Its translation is CASSLPDRASYGYTF.

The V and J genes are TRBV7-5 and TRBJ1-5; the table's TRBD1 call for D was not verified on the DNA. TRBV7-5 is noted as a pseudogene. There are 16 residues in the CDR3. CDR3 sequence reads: CVRSLEDRGVGQPQHF. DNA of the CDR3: TGTGTCAGAAGCTTGGAGGACAGGGGAGTAGGTCAGCCCCAGCATTTT.